This TCR beta chain was sequenced in a study of cytomegalovirus exposure and HLA in healthy donors. Vbeta (60) and Jbeta (13) primers were used in the PCR. Sequencing used immunoSEQ multiplex PCR; TCRdb keeps in-frame clones, though not all of them. The table shows under 300,000 clones, with 80% to 95% occurring only once. From germline, CDR1 is SGHRS and CDR2 YFSETQ. Trimming took 0 bases from V and 2 from J, leaving 9 bases between them. The CDR3 spans 14 residues. General study results and limits: From TCR beta sequences, most subjects' HLA-A and HLA-B alleles were reportedly predicted accurately. Earlier analysis yielded a pattern in which most TCR beta V segments were productive about 90% or about 30% of the time. Overall, under 200 TCR beta chains were annotated as cytomegalovirus-associated. In all likelihood, a cluster of highly shared sequence variants was a sequencing artifact.

On this clone: Its antigen remains unidentified.

The V and J genes are TRBV5-1 and TRBJ2-7, with D unresolved. This clonotype originated in a girl aged 2 to 9 in good health and CMV-seronegative. The sequencing input was PBMCs. CDR3 coding DNA: TGCGCCAGCAGCTTGGAGCCATTCCCCTACGAGCAGTACTTC. Protein: CASSLEPFPYEQYF.